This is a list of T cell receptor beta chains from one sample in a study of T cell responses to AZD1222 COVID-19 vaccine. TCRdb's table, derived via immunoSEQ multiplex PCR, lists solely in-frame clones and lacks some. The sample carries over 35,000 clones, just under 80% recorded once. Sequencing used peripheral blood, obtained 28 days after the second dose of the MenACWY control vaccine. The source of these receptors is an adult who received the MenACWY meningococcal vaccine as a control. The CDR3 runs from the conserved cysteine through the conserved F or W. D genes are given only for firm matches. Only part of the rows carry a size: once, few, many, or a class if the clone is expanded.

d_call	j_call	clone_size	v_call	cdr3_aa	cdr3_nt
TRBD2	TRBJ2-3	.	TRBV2	CASSEVERGRFPDTQYF	TGTGCCAGCAGTGAAGTTGAGCGGGGGCGCTTCCCAGATACGCAGTATTTT
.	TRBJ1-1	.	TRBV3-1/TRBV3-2	CASSQEGVGTEAFF	TGTGCCAGCAGCCAAGAGGGGGTCGGGACTGAAGCTTTCTTT
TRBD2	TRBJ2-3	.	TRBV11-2	CASTPIGGVERDTQYF	TGTGCCAGCACCCCTATTGGGGGGGTTGAGCGAGATACGCAGTATTTT
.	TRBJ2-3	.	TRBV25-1	CASSDRRTDTQYF	TGTGCCAGCAGTGACCGGCGCACAGATACGCAGTATTTT
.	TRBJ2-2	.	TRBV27	CASRSDTGELFF	TGTGCCAGCCGGTCCGACACCGGGGAGCTGTTTTTT
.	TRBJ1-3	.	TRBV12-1	CASDAGVSGNTIYF	TGTGCCAGCGACGCCGGGGTCTCTGGAAACACCATATATTTT
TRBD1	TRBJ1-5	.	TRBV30	CAWKGAAGNQPQHF	TGTGCCTGGAAGGGGGCCGCGGGCAATCAGCCCCAGCATTTT
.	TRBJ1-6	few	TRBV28	CASSLGQANSPLHF	TGTGCCAGCAGTTTGGGGCAGGCTAATTCACCCCTCCACTTT
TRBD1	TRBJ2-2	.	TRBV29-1	CSAVRDRNTGELFF	TGCAGCGCTGTCCGGGACAGGAACACCGGGGAGCTGTTTTTT
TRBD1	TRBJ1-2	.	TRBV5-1	CASSLVAGGGYTF	TGCGCCAGCAGCTTGGTCGCAGGGGGAGGCTACACCTTC
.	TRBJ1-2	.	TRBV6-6	CASSNSLNYGYTF	TGTGCCAGCAGTAACAGTCTCAACTATGGCTACACCTTC
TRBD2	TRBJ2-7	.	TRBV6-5	CASKVSGSNEQYF	TGTGCCAGCAAGGTTAGCGGGAGCAACGAGCAGTACTTC
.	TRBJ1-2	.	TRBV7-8	CASSLRQESNYGYTF	TGTGCCAGCAGCCTTCGACAGGAGTCTAACTATGGCTACACCTTC
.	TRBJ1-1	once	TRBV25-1	CASRETGLGNTEAFF	TGTGCCAGCAGGGAGACAGGATTAGGGAACACTGAAGCTTTCTTT
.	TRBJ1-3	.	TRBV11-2	CASSLEAGNTIYF	TGTGCCAGCAGCTTAGAGGCCGGAAACACCATATATTTT
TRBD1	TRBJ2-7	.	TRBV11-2	CASSLAGHPGGEQYF	TGTGCCAGCAGCTTAGCGGGACATCCAGGGGGCGAGCAGTACTTC
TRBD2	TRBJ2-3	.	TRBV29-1	CSVQGAGGGADTQYF	TGCAGCGTACAGGGAGCGGGAGGGGGAGCGGATACGCAGTATTTT
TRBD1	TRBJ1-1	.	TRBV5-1	CASSLTGTGVAQAFF	TGCGCCAGCAGCTTGACCGGGACAGGGGTCGCGCAAGCTTTCTTT
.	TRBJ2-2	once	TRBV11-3	CASSFLTGELFF	TGTGCCAGCAGCTTCCTAACCGGGGAGCTGTTTTTT
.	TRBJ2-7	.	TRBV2	CASRVQGHPRMYEQYF	TGTGCCAGCAGAGTACAGGGACACCCCCGGATGTACGAGCAGTACTTC
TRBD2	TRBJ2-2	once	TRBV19	CASSISSGATGELFF	TGTGCCAGTAGTATATCTAGCGGGGCAACCGGGGAGCTGTTTTTT
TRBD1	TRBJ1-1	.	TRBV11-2	CASSLDSGGALIFFF	TGTGCCAGCAGCTTAGATTCAGGGGGCGCTTTGATATTTTTCTTT
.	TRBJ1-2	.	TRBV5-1	CASSLGSGLDYGYTF	TGCGCCAGCAGCTTGGGATCAGGGCTCGACTATGGCTACACCTTC
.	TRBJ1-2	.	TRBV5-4	CASSLVLGGFYGYTF	TGTGCCAGCAGCTTGGTTCTCGGCGGCTTCTATGGCTACACCTTC
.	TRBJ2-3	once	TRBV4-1	CASSQGTTPDTQYF	TGCGCCAGCAGCCAAGGGACAACCCCAGATACGCAGTATTTT